The 8 T cell receptor beta chains below come from one sample, sequenced in a study of CD8+CD57+ T cells in acquired aplastic anemia. Investigators profiled TCR beta VDJ and CDR3 from genomic DNA template. TCRdb reprocessed the reads via MiXCR and lists one record per CDR3 protein. Here the sample spans a few hundred thousand distinct CDR3 sequences, approximately 56% being singletons. The specimen was sorted CD4+, CD8+, or CD8+CD57+ T cells (not recorded which) from PBMCs. The receptors originated from a human donor with severe aplastic anemia or a healthy control (not recorded which).

In this sample, this clonotype turned up once. One end of the junction fails to match germline, which may point to a read error. The chain is built from TRBV11-3 and TRBJ2-1, with 10 bases fitting TRBD2. CDR1 SGHNT and CDR2 YENEEA come from the germline V gene. This CDR3 is built from 16 residues. The CDR3 nucleotides are TGTGCCAGCAGCCTAGAAAGCGGGAGGGCCAACAATGAGCAGTTCTTC. Translation: CASSLESGRANNEQFF.

This clonotype was seen ten or more times. As DNA, the CDR3 is TGTGCCAGTCGCCCGGGACAGGGATTAACAAAACTGTTTTTT. Protein sequence: CASRPGQGLTKLFF. V and J are TRBV19 and TRBJ1-4, with 9 bases that match TRBD1. This CDR3 has 14 residues. V lost 8 bases, J lost 10 bases, and 11 bases stayed unmatched. CDR1 is LNHDA and CDR2 is SQIVND in the germline V gene (reference sequence).

Here the CDR3 DNA reads TGTGCCATCAGTGAGAACTACGAGCAGTACTTC. Residues: CAISENYEQYF. This chain uses TRBV10-3 with TRBJ2-7, with D unclear. In germline, CDR1 is ENHRY, CDR2 SYGVKD. CDR3 length: 11 amino acids. V was pared by 2 bases and J by 3 bases, with 2 bases between.

The J gene is TRBJ1-2, the V gene TRBV29-1; D ambiguous. There are 15 residues in the CDR3. Germline values: CDR1 SQVTM, CDR2 ANQGSEA. Trimming stripped 5 bases from V and 1 base from J, with 17 bases between. CDR3 bases: TGCAGCGTTCTGTCATGGGATTACGGTAACTATGGCTACACCTTC. Its translation: CSVLSWDYGNYGYTF.

The chain couples TRBV20-1 to TRBJ2-1; D remains ambiguous. Germline V gene data show CDR1 as DFQATT and CDR2 as SNEGSKA (reference sequence). This CDR3 region has 11 residues. Here the CDR3 reads CSALKVHEQFF. The CDR3 coding sequence is TGCAGCGCGCTAAAAGTCCATGAGCAGTTCTTC.

The rearrangement links TRBV29-1 to TRBJ1-1; tentative D call: TRBD1 (6 bases). From germline, CDR1 is SQVTM and CDR2 ANQGSEA. V lost 3 bases, J lost 2 bases, and 13 bases lay in between. This CDR3 contains 14 residues. The CDR3 coding sequence is TGCAGCGTTGAGCCCCCAGGGGTTAACACTGAAGCTTTCTTT. Protein product: CSVEPPGVNTEAFF.

This clonotype has at least ten counts. The rearrangement uses TRBV20-1 and TRBJ2-1; 7 nucleotides align to TRBD1. This CDR3 is 16 amino acids long. V shed 5 bases and J 9 bases; nucleotides not matched to a gene: 19. Looked up from germline, CDR1 is DFQATT and CDR2 is SNEGSKA (reference sequence). In nucleotides, the CDR3 is TGCAGTGCTCCCGACCGCCGGACAGGAACATCTGGTGAGCAGTTCTTC. Translation: CSAPDRRTGTSGEQFF.

This rearrangement joins TRBV4-3 to TRBJ2-3; 11 bases line up with TRBD2. The CDR3 covers 17 residues. With V trimmed by 3 bases and J by 0 bases, 5 bases remained unmatched. Germline CDR1 LGHNA, CDR2 YSLEER. The CDR3 spells CASSHGRTSGSTDTQYF. CDR3 DNA sequence: TGCGCCAGCAGCCATGGACGGACTAGCGGGAGCACAGATACGCAGTATTTT.